Listed here are 27 T cell receptor beta chains from one sample, sequenced in a study of shared clonotypes between healthy human individuals. The repertoire was sequenced with immunoSEQ multiplex PCR; TCRdb's copy has only in-frame clones and lacks some. The sample has around 99,000 clones, almost 70% seen once. Sample: memory CD8+ T cells sorted from blood. Subset: CD45RO+ cells pooled with CCR7-negative TemRA cells. These TCRs come from a man aged 25 to 45 in good health.

This clone was seen repeatedly, ten times or more. This chain connects TRBV6-5 to TRBJ2-2; D remains unclear. V lost 5 bases to trimming and J lost 6 bases, with 13 bases between them. Germline values: CDR1 MNHEY, CDR2 SVGAGI. This CDR3 comprises 14 residues. The CDR3 here is CASSQDPTPGELFF. The CDR3 DNA reads TGTGCCAGCAGTCAGGACCCTACCCCCGGGGAGCTGTTTTTT.

The rearrangement joins TRBV28 to TRBJ2-1; D not resolved. Germline values: CDR1 MDHEN, CDR2 SYDVKM. V lost 5 bases and J lost 6, with 8 bases in between. The CDR3 loop spans 12 amino acids. In DNA form, the CDR3 reads TGTGCCAGCAGTAACGACGGCAATGAGCAGTTCTTC. Its translation is CASSNDGNEQFF.

This chain uses TRBV28 with TRBJ2-2; D is perhaps TRBD2 (5 bases). Trimming left V 3 bases short and J 6 bases short, with 8 bases between. This CDR3 has 13 residues. The germline V gene encodes CDR1 MDHEN and CDR2 SYDVKM. CDR3 sequence: CASSLRAPGELFF. In nucleotides, the CDR3 is TGTGCCAGCAGTTTGAGGGCCCCCGGGGAGCTGTTTTTT.

This clone was counted only a few times. The rearrangement joins TRBV6-5 to TRBJ2-7; D gene uncertain. V gave up 5 bases and J gave up 5 bases, with 13 bases separating them. CDR1 and CDR2 from the germline V gene are MNHEY and SVGAGI. The CDR3 totals 13 residues. CDR3 sequence reads: CASSPTLGNEQYF. The CDR3 coding sequence is TGTGCCAGCAGTCCCACATTAGGAAACGAGCAGTACTTC.

V usage is TRBV27 and J usage is TRBJ2-3, with D possibly being TRBD1 (6 bases). This CDR3 has 15 residues. Trimming took off 5 bases at V and 6 bases at J, with 18 bases between the two ends. From germline, CDR1 is MNHEY and CDR2 SMNVEV (reference sequence). The CDR3, as DNA: TGTGCCAGCAGTCCCCAGGGGCTATCACTGGATACGCAGTATTTT. Its translation: CASSPQGLSLDTQYF.

This clone occurred a few times. The V call is TRBV10-1, the J call TRBJ2-3, with D maybe TRBD2 (5 bases). CDR3 length: 15 residues. The V and J ends lost 2 bases and 4 bases respectively, with 13 bases between them. In germline, CDR1 is WNHNN, CDR2 SYGVQD (reference sequence). CDR3 sequence: CASSEEGLRSDTQYF. CDR3 coding DNA: TGCGCCAGCAGTGAGGAGGGATTACGGTCAGATACGCAGTATTTT.

J is TRBJ2-7 and V is TRBV5-1; TRBD2 matches 10 bases. Germline V lookup: CDR1 SGHRS, CDR2 YFSETQ. The V and J ends lost 6 bases and 4 bases, in that order; junction bases with no gene match: 10. The CDR3 runs 15 residues. Here the CDR3 reads CASNPGSGRSYEQYF. For the CDR3, the DNA is TGCGCCAGCAACCCGGGTAGCGGGAGGTCGTACGAGCAGTACTTC. The complete variable domain, with remaining parts taken from reference TRBV5-1 and TRBJ2-7, reads KAGVTQTPRYLIKTRGQQVTLSCSPISGHRSVSWYQQTPGQGLQFLFEYFSETQRNKGNFPGRFSGRQFSNSRSEMNVSTLELGDSALYLCASNPGSGRSYEQYFGPGTRLTVT.

The V gene is TRBV7-9, the J gene TRBJ2-1; 9 bases match TRBD2. V dropped 0 bases and J dropped 7; count of bases not matched to a gene: 4. Germline V gene lookup returns CDR1 SEHNR and CDR2 FQNEAQ (reference sequence). This CDR3 region has 15 residues. For the CDR3, the DNA is TGTGCCAGCAGCTTAGCTAGCGGGAGAAGTAATGAGCAGTTCTTC. It specifies CASSLASGRSNEQFF. Combining the CDR3 with reference TRBV7-9 and TRBJ2-1 gives the whole variable domain DTGVSQNPRHKITKRGQNVTFRCDPISEHNRLYWYRQTLGQGPEFLTYFQNEAQLEKSRLLSDRFSAERPKGSFSTLEIQRTEQGDSAMYLCASSLASGRSNEQFFGPGTRLTVL.

This clone was seen only a few times. The chain couples TRBV6-6 to TRBJ1-2, with D perhaps TRBD1 (6 bases). Per germline, CDR1 MNHNY and CDR2 SVGAGI (reference sequence). This CDR3 is built from 12 residues. V shed 10 bases and J shed 7 bases, with 16 bases lying between them. Here the CDR3 DNA reads TGTGCCATCCTAAGCGGGACACTTGGCTACACCTTC. Protein: CAILSGTLGYTF.

The chain couples TRBV27 to TRBJ2-3; tentatively, D is TRBD2 (5 bases). V was pared by 2 bases and J by 0 bases, with 9 bases between. Germline values: CDR1 MNHEY, CDR2 SMNVEV (reference sequence). The CDR3 spans 15 residues. This CDR3 is CASSLMPSSTDTQYF. As DNA, the CDR3 is TGTGCCAGCAGTTTAATGCCTAGCAGCACAGATACGCAGTATTTT.

By proportion, this clone is medium-sized. The V gene is TRBV5-8, the J gene TRBJ2-7; D ambiguous. The CDR3 spans 14 residues. V was shortened by 5 bases and J by 0 bases, with 12 bases between the two germline ends. The germline gives CDR1 SGHTS, CDR2 YDEGEE. The CDR3: CASRPRRSSYEQYF. As DNA, the CDR3 is TGTGCCAGCAGGCCGCGCAGAAGCTCCTACGAGCAGTACTTC.

This chain joins TRBV28 and TRBJ2-3; 9 bases line up with TRBD1. CDR1 and CDR2 from the germline V gene are MDHEN and SYDVKM. V shed 4 bases, J shed 2 bases, and the junction held 4 bases outside the gene matches. This CDR3 comprises 15 residues. Here the CDR3 reads CASSSGTGLTDTQYF. The CDR3 DNA reads TGTGCCAGCAGTTCCGGGACAGGGCTCACAGATACGCAGTATTTT.

The chain couples TRBV11-2 to TRBJ2-2, with 7 bases identical to TRBD2. Germline V gene lookup returns CDR1 SGHAT and CDR2 FQNNGV. The V segment lost 3 bases and the J segment 4 bases; nucleotides outside the gene matches: 11. The CDR3 loop spans 17 amino acids. CDR3 residues: CASSLTPSGTGTGELFF. CDR3 nucleotides: TGTGCCAGCAGCTTGACCCCCAGCGGGACGGGCACCGGGGAGCTGTTTTTT. Full variable domain (remainder filled in from reference TRBV11-2 and TRBJ2-2): EAGVAQSPRYKIIEKRQSVAFWCNPISGHATLYWYQQILGQGPKLLIQFQNNGVVDDSQLPKDRFSAERLKGVDSTLKIQPAKLEDSAVYLCASSLTPSGTGTGELFFGEGSRLTVL.

V and J are TRBV10-3 and TRBJ2-5, with D maybe TRBD2 (5 bases). CDR1 and CDR2 (germline): ENHRY, SYGVKD. The CDR3 spans 13 residues. V was clipped by 6 bases and J by 3 bases, with 11 bases between them. The CDR3 is CAIRGAGEETQYF. The CDR3 bases are TGTGCCATCAGGGGCGCGGGTGAAGAGACCCAGTACTTC.

The rearrangement joins TRBV9 to TRBJ2-3, with D maybe TRBD2 (5 bases). The CDR3 covers 16 residues. Looked up from germline, CDR1 is SGDLS and CDR2 is YYNGEE. V shed 4 bases and J shed 1 base, with 16 bases lying between them. In DNA, the CDR3 is TGTGCCAGCAGCCCCGGGGTATTCATGGGCACAGATACGCAGTATTTT. Protein sequence: CASSPGVFMGTDTQYF.

The CDR3 DNA sequence: TGTGCCAGCAGACCTCAATCCCTCTCCTACGAGCAGTACTTC. Encoded protein: CASRPQSLSYEQYF. V usage is TRBV27 and J usage is TRBJ2-7; unclear D gene. Trimming left V 6 bases short and J 0 bases short, with 12 bases between. Germline V gene data show CDR1 as MNHEY and CDR2 as SMNVEV (reference sequence). The CDR3 extends over 14 amino acids.

This sequence joins TRBV13 and TRBJ2-7; possible D gene TRBD1, 5 bases. V was trimmed by 6 bases and J by 3 bases, leaving 24 bases between them. The germline CDR1 and CDR2 sequences are PRHDT and FYEKMQ (reference sequence). There are 17 residues in the CDR3. In DNA form, the CDR3 reads TGTGCCAGCAGACGGGCCGGGTCTTATCAAGACAGCTACGAGCAGTACTTC. It codes for CASRRAGSYQDSYEQYF.

About this clone itself: The identical CDR3 is also encoded by other nucleotide sequences in the sample. The chain has TRBV7-8 and TRBJ2-1; D is perhaps TRBD1 or TRBD2 (5 bases each). Germline assignment: CDR1 SGHVS and CDR2 FQNEAQ. The CDR3 length is 15 residues. Trimming took off 5 bases at V and 0 bases at J, with 11 bases between the two ends. CDR3 nucleotide sequence: TGTGCCAGCAGCCCGGGGCCTAGCTCCTACAATGAGCAGTTCTTC. It codes for CASSPGPSSYNEQFF.

The chain is built from TRBV6-4 and TRBJ2-5, with 12 bases aligning to TRBD2. The CDR3 length is 16 residues. The germline V gene has CDR1 MRHNA and CDR2 SNTAGT. Germline trimming cut 4 bases from V and 5 bases from J; bases unmatched to any gene: 8. The chain's CDR3 is CASSGPSGRAWETQYF. As DNA, the CDR3 is TGTGCCAGCAGTGGCCCTAGCGGGAGGGCCTGGGAGACCCAGTACTTC.

This chain joins TRBV6-5 and TRBJ2-1; a weak D match, TRBD2 (7 bases). The CDR3 extends over 12 amino acids. Trimming took 7 bases from V and 6 from J, leaving 10 bases between them. Germline V gene sequence: CDR1 MNHEY, CDR2 SVGAGI. Here the CDR3 reads CASKGGANEQFF. CDR3 sequence (DNA): TGTGCCAGCAAGGGGGGGGCCAATGAGCAGTTCTTC.

The chain's CDR3 is CSVAGRGGYEQYF. The CDR3 nucleotides are TGCAGCGTTGCAGGGAGGGGGGGTTACGAGCAGTACTTC. V and J are TRBV29-1 and TRBJ2-7; a possible D gene is TRBD2 (7 bases). This CDR3 has 13 residues. The V end was cut by 4 bases, the J end by 4 bases, with 14 bases between. CDR1 and CDR2 from the germline V gene are SQVTM and ANQGSEA.

Details on this clone: The identical CDR3 is also encoded by other nucleotide sequences in the sample. The gene calls are TRBV6-4 and TRBJ2-3; TRBD1 is a possible D gene (5 bases). The CDR3 has 15 amino acids. Trimming shortened V by 3 bases and J by 0 bases, and 10 bases separated the two germline ends. From germline, CDR1 is MRHNA and CDR2 SNTAGT. Written as DNA, the CDR3 is TGTGCCAGCAGTGATGGGGCAGGGAGCACAGATACGCAGTATTTT. Translation: CASSDGAGSTDTQYF.

The rearrangement uses TRBV7-3 and TRBJ2-1, with D possibly TRBD1 on 5 matching bases. This CDR3 contains 15 residues. V lost 4 bases to trimming and J lost 0 bases, with 10 bases between them. Germline loops: CDR1 SGHTA, CDR2 FQGTGA. The CDR3 protein is CASSSDSSSYNEQFF. The CDR3 coding sequence is TGTGCCAGCAGCTCAGACAGTAGCTCCTACAATGAGCAGTTCTTC.

The sample holds one count of this clone. This chain uses TRBV19 with TRBJ2-2; D is possibly TRBD1 or TRBD2 (6 bases each). The germline gives CDR1 LNHDA, CDR2 SQIVND (reference sequence). The CDR3 covers 15 residues. Trimming removed 4 bases at V and 4 bases at J, with 13 bases between. The CDR3 sequence: CASSRGAQGTGELFF. CDR3 DNA sequence: TGTGCCAGTAGTAGGGGGGCGCAGGGCACCGGGGAGCTGTTTTTT. Together with reference TRBV19 and TRBJ2-2, the CDR3 gives the full variable domain: DGGITQSPKYLFRKEGQNVTLSCEQNLNHDAMYWYRQDPGQGLRLIYYSQIVNDFQKGDIAEGYSVSREKKESFPLTVTSAQKNPTAFYLCASSRGAQGTGELFFGEGSRLTVL.

A few counts support this clone. CDR3 protein: CASSSGTVIRGSNEQFF. DNA of the CDR3: TGTGCCAGCAGCTCCGGGACAGTAATTAGAGGGTCAAATGAGCAGTTCTTC. The rearrangement joins TRBV5-5 to TRBJ2-1; TRBD1 matches 7 bases. CDR1 SGHKS and CDR2 YYEKEE come from the germline V gene (reference sequence). With V trimmed by 3 bases and J by 7 bases, 16 bases remained unmatched. The length of the CDR3 is 17 residues.

This chain joins TRBV18 and TRBJ1-1; D gene uncertain. CDR1 and CDR2 (germline): KGHSH, LQKENI. The V end lost 2 bases, the J end lost 6 bases, and 16 bases lay between the germline ends. This CDR3 region has 15 residues. CDR3 protein: CASSPNMVSDAEAFF. CDR3 coding DNA: TGTGCCAGCTCACCAAATATGGTCAGCGACGCTGAAGCTTTCTTT.

This clone showed up just a few times. The CDR3 DNA reads as TGCGCCAGCAGCCAAGATTCAGGGATCGGCGAGCAGTACTTC. Its protein is CASSQDSGIGEQYF. V is TRBV4-3 and J is TRBJ2-7, with D tentatively TRBD1 (5 bases). CDR1 LGHNA and CDR2 YSLEER come from the germline V gene. V dropped 0 bases and J dropped 6 bases, with 12 bases sitting between them. CDR3 length: 14 amino acids.